Listed here is a single T cell receptor beta chain. The data stem from a study of blood T cell repertoires in COVID-19. Study details: Sources were T cells, B-cell-depleted T cells, or PBMCs; the material itself was cDNA or gDNA.

Original handling: Scientists estimated how many nucleated cells there were by amplifying reference gene primers. Sequencing used immunoSEQ multiplex PCR; TCRdb keeps in-frame clones, though not all of them. The V and J calls and the clone size are those of that table, but D and trimming were determined from the DNA. The sample yields around 81,000 clones, 60% to 80% seen once. V was trimmed by 5 bases and J by 5 bases, leaving 21 bases between them. The CDR3 is made up of 16 amino acids. In germline, CDR1 is MNHEY, CDR2 SMNVEV (reference sequence). V is TRBV27 and J is TRBJ2-5; tentatively, D is TRBD2 (7 bases). The receptor's source is a human donor in a cohort sampled during active COVID-19. Sample: peripheral blood. CDR3: CASSRGGGGGGETQYF. The CDR3 DNA sequence: TGTGCCAGCAGTCGTGGCGGGGGCGGGGGCGGTGAGACCCAGTACTTC.